This TCR beta chain was found in a study of siplizumab effects on memory and regulatory T cells (dated by TCRdb to between 2018 and 2020). For the wider study: The effect of the anti-CD2 antibody siplizumab on alloreactive T-cell subsets was examined in allogeneic mixed lymphocyte reactions constructed from human PBMCs.

On the study overall, not on this receptor specifically: Sequences below about 10^-5 frequency were poorly captured, so only a minor fraction of alloreactive clones could be mapped to unstimulated subsets. Of the alloreactive CD4+ clones that could be mapped, the Treg-derived share averaged about 70% with siplizumab compared with about 25% in control reactions. Compared with memory T cells, unstimulated naive T cells appeared more diverse, and naive cells seemed to make a substantial contribution to the alloresponse. The cumulative frequency of alloreactive sequences traceable to unstimulated CD4+ memory T cells was significantly reduced by siplizumab. About 75-97% of proliferating CD4+ or CD8+ clones could not be given a naive or memory phenotype. The suppressive function of proliferating Tregs from siplizumab cultures was not functionally confirmed.

Sorted unstimulated T cells, along with proliferating T cells recovered from mixed lymphocyte reactions, underwent TCRbeta CDR3 sequencing. Fresh whole blood from about ten HLA-typed healthy donors served as the source for isolating PBMCs. V is trimmed back by 4 bases and J by 8 bases, and the junction contains 2 bases that no gene match accounts for. The CDR3 contains 15 residues, cysteine and phenylalanine counted. Only the CDR3 DNA is retained, 45 bases long and in frame from the first base. CDR1 and CDR2, per the germline V gene, are SGHNT and YENEEA. Libraries came from the immunoSEQ multiplex PCR assay. The deep sequencing platform assayed around 94,000 TCR templates per sample. Genomic DNA extracted from sorted T cells was used for TCRbeta CDR3 sequencing. Turning to the authors' computational methods: The R programming language was used for clonal analysis of TCRbeta CDR3 data. Alloreactive CD4+ and CD8+ clones were identified by comparing unstimulated samples to CFSE-low samples taken after the reaction. Alloreactive CD4+ clones were assigned to regulatory or non-regulatory origin by matching sequences to sorted unstimulated Treg and non-Treg repertoires. TCRdb holds this immuneACCESS table with in-frame rearrangements only. Some clones are missing; in checked studies, unresolved V genes explain under half, and the rest has no known cause. The V and J calls and clone size were taken over from that table, and D and trimming were inferred from the DNA. The sample table holds some 90,000 clones, of which 90% were seen once. Together, the top ten hold 15% of the sample.

This clone occurred once. Its antigen remains undetermined. Qualities for individual bases were not recorded, and no much larger clone is one base off. The V gene is TRBV11-3 and the J gene is TRBJ2-1; 16 central nucleotides agree with TRBD2. The sample comprised CD4+ T cells sorted from blood. The clonotype originates from a human donor in good health. The CDR3 loop reads CASSSGTSGRDEQFF. The DNA sequence is TGTGCCAGCAGCTCCGGGACTAGCGGGAGGGATGAGCAGTTCTTC.